The next 15 T cell receptor beta chains were all read from a single sample in a study of shared clonotypes between healthy human individuals. Measured with immunoSEQ multiplex PCR; TCRdb has only the in-frame clones, and not every one. The repertoire holds millions of clones, with 80% to 95% as singletons. Sequenced input: naive CD4+ T cells from PBMCs. The sample's subset: CD45RA+ positively selected. Receptors originate from a man between 18 and 29 years old in good health. Some clones in this sample may be carry-over from other donors' samples.

V and J are TRBV9 and TRBJ2-7; 11 bases map to TRBD2. The ends lost 4 bases at V and 1 base at J; junction bases unmatched: 7. The V gene's germline CDR1 is SGDLS and CDR2 YYNGEE. The CDR3 spans 16 residues. The CDR3 protein is CASSPGTSGKSYEQYF. The CDR3 DNA sequence: TGTGCCAGCAGCCCAGGGACTAGCGGAAAGTCCTACGAGCAGTACTTC.

The chain joins TRBV9 to TRBJ2-1; D gene unclear. The germline CDR1 and CDR2 sequences are SGDLS and YYNGEE. The CDR3 extends over 16 amino acids. Trimming removed 0 bases from V and 2 bases from J, with 12 bases in between. The CDR3 region is CASSVVSGLTYNEQFF. The CDR3 DNA reads as TGTGCCAGCAGCGTAGTTTCCGGCTTAACCTACAATGAGCAGTTCTTC.

The chain carries TRBV7-9 and TRBJ2-7, with 9 bases fitting TRBD1. The ends lost 5 bases at V and 6 bases at J; junction bases unmatched: 11. CDR3 length: 15 residues. Germline CDR1 and CDR2: SEHNR and FQNEAQ (reference sequence). The CDR3 sequence is CASSSLGQGTSEQYF. The CDR3 region has the DNA TGTGCCAGCAGCAGTTTAGGACAGGGGACGAGCGAGCAGTACTTC.

The chain couples TRBV5-4 to TRBJ2-5; 9 bases line up with TRBD1. Germline assignment: CDR1 SGHNT and CDR2 YYREEE (reference sequence). The CDR3 has 17 amino acids. V shed 6 bases and J 4 bases; nucleotides not matched to a gene: 16. CDR3 loop: CASTPRLGQGNVETQYF. DNA for the CDR3: TGTGCCAGCACCCCAAGGCTAGGACAGGGGAACGTAGAGACCCAGTACTTC.

CDR3 sequence reads: CASSPLTAKVRLAGLNEQFF. CDR3 nucleotide sequence: TGTGCCAGCAGCCCCCTAACCGCCAAGGTTCGGCTAGCGGGACTAAATGAGCAGTTCTTC. The rearrangement uses TRBV13 and TRBJ2-1, with 9 positions matching TRBD2. With 5 bases clipped from V and 7 bases from J, the junction kept 24 bases outside the gene matches. This CDR3 contains 20 residues. From germline, CDR1 is PRHDT and CDR2 FYEKMQ (reference sequence).

The chain recombines TRBV5-1 with TRBJ2-2; D is tentatively TRBD1 or TRBD2 (5 bases each). The V gene lost 7 bases and the J gene lost 5 bases, with 18 bases spanning the gap. The length of the CDR3 is 15 residues. Germline CDR1 reads SGHRS; CDR2 reads YFSETQ. The CDR3 DNA is TGCGCCAGCGCGTTGGGGACCCCGGGAACCGGGGAGCTGTTTTTT. Encoded protein: CASALGTPGTGELFF.

This rearrangement joins TRBV28 to TRBJ1-2; D is unclear. V lost 4 bases and J 4 bases, leaving 7 bases between the germline ends. The CDR3 loop spans 12 amino acids. Germline lookup yields CDR1 MDHEN and CDR2 SYDVKM. The CDR3 region is CASSSPSYGYTF. The CDR3 DNA follows: TGTGCCAGCAGTTCTCCCTCCTATGGCTACACCTTC.

The chain has TRBV7-9 and TRBJ2-3, with a possible D match to TRBD2 (5 bases). Per germline, CDR1 SEHNR and CDR2 FQNEAQ (reference sequence). This CDR3 contains 15 residues. The germline V and J ends were trimmed by 4 bases and 0 bases, with 11 bases remaining between them. DNA for the CDR3: TGTGCCAGCAGCTATGGACTGTTTAGCACAGATACGCAGTATTTT. Amino acids: CASSYGLFSTDTQYF.

The J gene is TRBJ2-1, the V gene TRBV11-3; 7 positions agree with TRBD2. The J segment lost 6 bases and the V segment lost 1 base, leaving 3 bases of the junction unmatched. This CDR3 comprises 14 residues. CDR1 SGHNT and CDR2 YENEEA come from the germline V gene. This CDR3 is CASSLVAGANEQFF. In DNA form, the CDR3 reads TGTGCCAGCAGCTTAGTGGCGGGAGCCAATGAGCAGTTCTTC.

The chain links TRBV6-5 to TRBJ2-5; TRBD2 agrees at 9 bases. V lost 5 bases and J lost 5; bases outside the gene matches: 9. In germline, CDR1 is MNHEY, CDR2 SVGAGI. This CDR3 contains 15 residues. CDR3 amino acids: CASSTRGGGLETQYF. The CDR3 DNA follows: TGTGCCAGCAGTACGCGGGGGGGCGGGTTGGAGACCCAGTACTTC.

Points on this clone: The germline gene is not matched at one end of the junction; a read error may be the cause. The chain links TRBV5-8 to TRBJ2-7; D is ambiguous. Germline CDR1 and CDR2: SGHTS and YDEGEE. This CDR3 is 14 amino acids long. This chain's CDR3 is CAISRGWRSYEQYF. Here the CDR3 DNA reads TGTGCCATCAGCCGTGGATGGCGGTCCTACGAGCAGTACTTC.

This sequence joins TRBV29-1 and TRBJ2-5; no clear D gene. CDR1 is SQVTM, CDR2 ANQGSEA, per germline. This CDR3 is 13 amino acids long. The V and J ends lost 6 bases and 4 bases respectively, with 15 bases between them. DNA of the CDR3: TGCAGCGTAGGAAGGCTCTATGGAGAGACCCAGTACTTC. This codes for CSVGRLYGETQYF.

In the case of this clone: Its ends do not fully match the called genes, so a read error is possible. Other DNA variants within this sample encode the same CDR3. The chain recombines TRBV4-1 with TRBJ2-5; TRBD2 agrees at 11 bases. The CDR3 covers 17 residues. The germline V gene encodes CDR1 MGHRA and CDR2 YSYEKL. The CDR3 loop is CASSQDIAGGLRETQYF. The CDR3 region has the DNA TGCGCCAGCAGCCAAGATATAGCGGGAGGGCTTCGAGAGACCCAATACTTC.

The V gene is TRBV18, the J gene TRBJ1-1; a possible D gene is TRBD1 (6 bases). Trimming shortened V by 2 bases and J by 4 bases, and 14 bases separated the two germline ends. This CDR3 spans 15 amino acids. Germline V gene data show CDR1 as KGHSH and CDR2 as LQKENI. Here the CDR3 reads CASSPVRQGFTEAFF. CDR3 sequence (DNA): TGTGCCAGCTCACCAGTACGCCAGGGGTTCACTGAAGCTTTCTTT.

The V call is TRBV7-2, the J call TRBJ2-1; TRBD1 is a possible D gene (5 bases). The length of the CDR3 is 14 residues. Per the germline V gene, CDR1 is SGHTA and CDR2 is FQGNSA. V lost 5 bases to trimming and J lost 9 bases, with 17 bases between them. Written as DNA, the CDR3 is TGTGCCAGCAGCCCCCCAGGACAAGTGGGTGAGCAGTTCTTC. Translated, it gives CASSPPGQVGEQFF.